What follows are 9 T cell receptor beta chains derived from one specimen sequenced in a study of CXCR3-negative and CXCR3-positive naive CD8 T cells. Their antigen targets remain unknown. General study findings and limits: Naive CXCR3-positive cells had TRB CDR3s more hydrophobic than those of CXCR3-negative naive cells.

5' RACE with UMI labels generated the TRB cDNA libraries. Each CDR3 protein gets one entry in TCRdb, which reprocessed the 5' RACE reads and gives no DNA. The repertoire shows 140,000 to 150,000 distinct CDR3 sequences; the top ten hold around 0.28%. Sequenced material: naive CXCR3+ CD8+ T cells from blood. The subset was: CD45RO-CCR7+CD27+CD95- naive CD8+ T cells expressing CXCR3 (TNR3+). The receptors stem from a human donor in good health. Some clones in this sample may be carry-over from other donors' samples.

The rearrangement joins TRBV6-5 to TRBJ1-3; lacking DNA, the TRBD1 call made by TCRdb goes unchecked. Germline V gene data show CDR1 as MNHEY and CDR2 as SVGAGI. This CDR3 has 14 residues. This CDR3 is CASSETVSGNTIYF.

The genes are TRBV29-1 and TRBJ1-2. The germline CDR1 and CDR2 sequences are SQVTM and ANQGSEA. CDR3 size: 11 residues. The chain's CDR3 is CSVGSAYGYTF. The whole variable domain, filled in from reference TRBV29-1 and TRBJ1-2, reads SAVISQKPSRDICQRGTSLTIQCQVDSQVTMMFWYRQQPGQSLTLIATANQGSEATYESGFVIDKFPISRPNLTFSTLTVSNMSPEDSSIYLCSVGSAYGYTFGSGTRLTVV.

The chain is built from TRBV14 and TRBJ2-7; TCRdb outputs TRBD1, but without DNA this stays unchecked. Germline CDR1 SGHDN, CDR2 FVKESK. CDR3 length: 15 residues. Here the CDR3 reads CASSQELGPLYEQYF.

The chain's CDR3 is CASSWVAGGKADEQFF. The chain employs TRBV12-3 or TRBV12-4 and TRBJ2-1; TCRdb reports TRBD2, a call that lacks DNA to check it against. CDR3 length: 16 amino acids.

This chain joins TRBV7-8 and TRBJ2-7. The CDR3 runs 14 residues. CDR1 and CDR2 (germline): SGHVS, FQNEAQ. Here the CDR3 reads CASSSATGNDEQYF.

The rearrangement links TRBV5-1 to TRBJ2-7; TCRdb indicates TRBD1, and absent DNA this call remains unverified. In germline, CDR1 is SGHRS, CDR2 YFSETQ. The CDR3 is 15 amino acids. CDR3 region: CASSIETGGIPEQYF.

J is TRBJ2-5 and V is TRBV7-9; there is no DNA to check the TCRdb D call of TRBD2. Per germline, CDR1 SEHNR and CDR2 FQNEAQ (reference sequence). The length of the CDR3 is 14 residues. The CDR3 protein is CASSSGGLQETQYF. Complete variable domain (other parts from reference TRBV7-9 and TRBJ2-5): DTGVSQNPRHKITKRGQNVTFRCDPISEHNRLYWYRQTLGQGPEFLTYFQNEAQLEKSRLLSDRFSAERPKGSFSTLEIQRTEQGDSAMYLCASSSGGLQETQYFGPGTRLLVL.

The genes are TRBV20-1 and TRBJ2-5; without DNA, the TCRdb call of TRBD1 cannot be checked. Germline V gives CDR1 DFQATT, CDR2 SNEGSKA (reference sequence). The CDR3 sequence is 15 residues long. CDR3: CSAPFFIRGMETQYF.

The J gene is TRBJ2-3, the V gene TRBV4-2; as DNA is missing, the TRBD1 call by TCRdb cannot be tested. CDR3 length: 17 residues. In germline, CDR1 is LGHNA, CDR2 YNFKEQ. CDR3 sequence reads: CASSQDLSGQSTDTQYF.